This T cell receptor beta chain was captured by sequencing in a study of human T cells and chemical hapten exposure. About the research overall: Diphenylcyclopropenone doses were given weekly to the scalps of patients across the approximately 24-week study.

MiXCR, run by TCRdb on the RACE reads, gives a single entry per CDR3 protein. Of 95,000 to 150,000 distinct CDR3 sequences detected, roughly 14% appear once; the ten largest clones hold around 2.7%. Only a few counts were recorded for this clonotype. Its antigen is currently unknown. Time point denoted: pre-sensitization, week 0. Treatment described: therapeutic diphenylcyclopropenone sensitization with weekly scalp DPC. Blood draws came first, before each patch test. Study observations and caveats: All donors were alopecia patients, so their immunity may differ from that of healthy people.

J was trimmed by 0 bases and V by 6 bases; bases with no gene match: 8. This CDR3 region has 16 residues. CDR1 MNHEY and CDR2 SVGAGI come from the germline V gene. V gene TRBV6-5 combines with J gene TRBJ2-5; TRBD2 agrees at 9 bases. The sequencing here drew on whole blood, taken in connection with sensitization to the hapten diphenylcyclopropenone (DPC). The source of this sequence is a woman under 30 with alopecia areata. Some clones in this sample may be carry-over from other donors' samples. CDR3 DNA: TGTGCCAGCAGCCAAAATAGCGGGGGACACCAAGAGACCCAGTACTTC. Translated: CASSQNSGGHQETQYF.